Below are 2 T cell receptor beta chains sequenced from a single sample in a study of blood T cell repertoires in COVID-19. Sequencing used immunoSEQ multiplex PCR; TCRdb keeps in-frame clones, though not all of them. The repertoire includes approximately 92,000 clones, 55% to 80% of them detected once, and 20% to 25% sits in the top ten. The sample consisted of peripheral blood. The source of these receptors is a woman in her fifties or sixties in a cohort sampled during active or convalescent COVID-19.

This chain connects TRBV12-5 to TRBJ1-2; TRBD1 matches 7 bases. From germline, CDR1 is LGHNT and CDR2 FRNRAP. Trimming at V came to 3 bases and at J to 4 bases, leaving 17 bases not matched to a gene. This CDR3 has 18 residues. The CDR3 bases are TGTGCTAGTGGTTTAAACCCAACTAATGGACAGGCAGGCTATGGCTACACCTTC. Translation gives CASGLNPTNGQAGYGYTF.

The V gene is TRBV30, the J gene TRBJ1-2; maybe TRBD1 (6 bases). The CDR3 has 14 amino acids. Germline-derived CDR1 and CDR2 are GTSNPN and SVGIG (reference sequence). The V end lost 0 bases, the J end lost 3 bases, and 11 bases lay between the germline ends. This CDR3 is CAWSVQQGYYGYTF. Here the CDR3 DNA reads TGTGCCTGGAGTGTACAACAGGGTTACTATGGCTACACCTTC.